This T cell receptor (beta chain) was found in a study of T cell responses to AZD1222 COVID-19 vaccine. Study-wide context: Second-dose recipients at about 4 or about 12 weeks were treated as one pooled group.

Produced via immunoSEQ multiplex PCR; TCRdb's table is partial and in-frame only. The sample has about 79,000 clones, over 75% seen once; the top ten hold approximately 22%. With respect to this clone: The antigen is unknown.

General study results and limits: Targets within unmutated variant regions were reportedly found for nearly half of spike-specific TCRs. Donors were largely white British and mainly female; clonal diversity was possibly underestimated. CD4 TCRs associated with vaccination spanned spike, dominating at 160-218 and 743-854.

V shed 6 bases and J 4 bases; nucleotides not matched to a gene: 4. The CDR3 covers 16 residues. The germline CDR1 and CDR2 sequences are ENHRY and SYGVKD. This sequence joins TRBV10-3 and TRBJ2-3; 16 bases align to TRBD2. This sample comprised peripheral blood, obtained on day 0 of AZD1222 vaccination. The sequence derives from an adult in good health. The CDR3 here is CAIRTGLAGGPDTQYF. In DNA, the CDR3 is TGTGCCATCAGGACGGGACTAGCGGGAGGGCCAGATACGCAGTATTTT.